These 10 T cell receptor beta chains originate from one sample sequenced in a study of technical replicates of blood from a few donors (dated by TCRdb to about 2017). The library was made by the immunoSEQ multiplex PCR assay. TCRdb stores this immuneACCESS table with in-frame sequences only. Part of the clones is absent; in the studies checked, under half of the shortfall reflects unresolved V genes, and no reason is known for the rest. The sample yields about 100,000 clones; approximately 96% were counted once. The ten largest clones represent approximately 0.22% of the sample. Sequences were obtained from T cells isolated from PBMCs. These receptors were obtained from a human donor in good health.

The chain's CDR3 is CSVEDPGENTDTQYF. The CDR3 coding sequence is TGCAGCGTTGAAGATCCAGGGGAAAACACAGATACGCAGTATTTT. This chain uses TRBV29-1 with TRBJ2-3, with a weak D call TRBD1 (6 bases). The CDR3 totals 15 residues. V dropped 0 bases and J dropped 2 bases, with 12 bases sitting between them. Germline V gene data show CDR1 as SQVTM and CDR2 as ANQGSEA.

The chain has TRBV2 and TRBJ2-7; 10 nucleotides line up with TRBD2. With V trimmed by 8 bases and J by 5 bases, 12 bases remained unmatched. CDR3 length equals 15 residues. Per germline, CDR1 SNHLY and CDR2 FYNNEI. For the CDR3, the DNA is TGTGCCAGCGCAATCCCTAGCGGGAGAAACCACGAGCAGTACTTC. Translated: CASAIPSGRNHEQYF.

The CDR3 protein is CASSSRRGEGDEAFF. In DNA, the CDR3 is TGTGCCAGTAGTTCCAGAAGGGGGGAGGGAGACGAAGCTTTCTTT. V gene TRBV19 combines with J gene TRBJ1-1; the D gene is possibly TRBD1 (6 bases). Germline V gene data show CDR1 as LNHDA and CDR2 as SQIVND (reference sequence). V was cut by 5 bases and J by 8 bases, with 21 bases left in between. The CDR3 covers 15 residues.

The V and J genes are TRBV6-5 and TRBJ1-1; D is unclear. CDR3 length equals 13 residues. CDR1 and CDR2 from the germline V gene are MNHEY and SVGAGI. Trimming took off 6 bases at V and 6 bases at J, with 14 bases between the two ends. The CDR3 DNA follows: TGTGCCAGCAGCCTCTTCGCGGGCTCTGAAGCTTTCTTT. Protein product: CASSLFAGSEAFF.

CDR3 amino acids: CASRGTAGTQYF. The CDR3 region has the DNA TGCGCCAGCAGAGGCACCGCGGGTACGCAGTATTTT. The rearrangement uses TRBV4-1 and TRBJ2-3, with D perhaps TRBD2 (5 bases). The CDR3 is made up of 12 amino acids. The germline V gene encodes CDR1 MGHRA and CDR2 YSYEKL. V was clipped by 6 bases and J by 8 bases, with 12 bases between them.

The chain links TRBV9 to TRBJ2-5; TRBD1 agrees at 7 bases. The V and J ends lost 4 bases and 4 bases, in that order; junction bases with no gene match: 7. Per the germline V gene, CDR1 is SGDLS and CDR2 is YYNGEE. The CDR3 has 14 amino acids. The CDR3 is CASSKTGAVETQYF. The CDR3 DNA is TGTGCCAGCAGCAAAACAGGGGCGGTAGAGACCCAGTACTTC.

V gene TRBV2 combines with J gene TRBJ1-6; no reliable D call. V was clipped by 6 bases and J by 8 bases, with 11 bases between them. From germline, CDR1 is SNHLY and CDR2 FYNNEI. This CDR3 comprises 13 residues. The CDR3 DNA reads TGTGCCAGCAGGGCCCCAACAGATTCACCCCTCCACTTT. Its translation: CASRAPTDSPLHF.

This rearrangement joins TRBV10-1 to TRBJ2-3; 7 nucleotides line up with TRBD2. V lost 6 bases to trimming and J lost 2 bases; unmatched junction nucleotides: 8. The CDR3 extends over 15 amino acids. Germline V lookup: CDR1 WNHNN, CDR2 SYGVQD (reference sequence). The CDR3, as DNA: TGCGCCAGCAGGGTCTCTAGCGGACACACAGATACGCAGTATTTT. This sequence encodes CASRVSSGHTDTQYF.

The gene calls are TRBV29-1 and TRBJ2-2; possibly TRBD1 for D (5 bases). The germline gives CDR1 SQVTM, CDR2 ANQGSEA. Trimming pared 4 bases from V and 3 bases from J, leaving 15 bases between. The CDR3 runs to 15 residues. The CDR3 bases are TGCAGCGTTGGTTTCCGAGACAGACACACCGGGGAGCTGTTTTTT. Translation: CSVGFRDRHTGELFF.

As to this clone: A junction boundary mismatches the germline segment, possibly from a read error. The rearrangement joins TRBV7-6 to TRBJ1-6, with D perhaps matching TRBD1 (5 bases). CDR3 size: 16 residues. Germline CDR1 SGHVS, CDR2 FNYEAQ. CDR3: CASSLMVRERYSPLHF. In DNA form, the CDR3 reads TGTGCCAGCAGCTTAATGGTCAGGGAAAGGTATTCGCCCCTCCACTTT.